Listed here are 7 T cell receptor beta chains from one sample, sequenced in a study of blood T cell repertoires in COVID-19. Data came from immunoSEQ multiplex PCR; TCRdb stores just in-frame clones and leaves some out. This sample carries around 150,000 clones, 82% of them seen once, and the ten largest clones take 20% to 25%. Sequenced: peripheral blood. Source of these receptors: a woman of 80 years or more with acute or convalescent COVID-19.

CDR3 amino acids: CASRLGLYNEQFF. As DNA, the CDR3 is TGTGCCAGCAGACTAGGTCTCTACAATGAGCAGTTCTTC. The V and J genes are TRBV12-3 or TRBV12-4 and TRBJ2-1; perhaps TRBD2 as D (5 bases). The V end was cut by 6 bases, the J end by 3 bases, with 9 bases between. This CDR3 comprises 13 residues.

The V and J genes are TRBV27 and TRBJ2-7, with D hard to call. This CDR3 spans 13 amino acids. Germline values: CDR1 MNHEY, CDR2 SMNVEV (reference sequence). V shed 7 bases and J shed 4 bases, with 14 bases lying between them. The DNA for the CDR3 is TGTGCCAGCATTCGATGGAGTCCTTACGAGCAGTACTTC. Translated: CASIRWSPYEQYF.

V usage is TRBV4-1 and J usage is TRBJ2-1; D might be TRBD1 (6 bases). The CDR3 runs 14 residues. With 1 base removed from V and 6 bases from J, the gap between germline ends came to 10 bases. The V gene's germline CDR1 is MGHRA and CDR2 YSYEKL. The chain's CDR3 is CASSQVDRSNEQFF. As DNA, the CDR3 is TGCGCCAGCAGCCAAGTGGACAGAAGCAATGAGCAGTTCTTC.

CDR3 sequence: CSVEDRDREVEAFF. As DNA, the CDR3 is TGCAGCGTTGAAGACCGGGACAGAGAAGTTGAAGCTTTCTTT. This chain uses TRBV29-1 with TRBJ1-1; 7 nucleotides align to TRBD1. J was trimmed by 7 bases and V by 0 bases; bases with no gene match: 8. CDR3 length: 14 residues. Germline loops: CDR1 SQVTM, CDR2 ANQGSEA.

The chain uses TRBV5-1 and TRBJ2-7; the match to TRBD2 covers 8 bases. This CDR3 has 14 amino acids. Germline CDR1 reads SGHRS; CDR2 reads YFSETQ. The V and J ends lost 0 bases and 4 bases, in that order; junction bases with no gene match: 3. CDR3 DNA: TGCGCCAGCAGCTTGGGAGGGACTAGATACGAGCAGTACTTC. Amino acids: CASSLGGTRYEQYF.

V is TRBV20-1 and J is TRBJ2-3; TRBD2 matches at 14 bases. The trim removed 3 bases at V and 2 bases at J, leaving 10 bases unmatched. Germline V CDR1 and CDR2: DFQATT, SNEGSKA (reference sequence). This CDR3 is built from 18 residues. The CDR3 reads CSASFATSGRATTDTQYF. The CDR3 DNA is TGCAGTGCTAGTTTTGCGACTAGCGGGAGGGCAACCACAGATACGCAGTATTTT.

The V call is TRBV6-1, the J call TRBJ1-1; 11 nucleotides align to TRBD1. J was trimmed by 4 bases and V by 4 bases; bases with no gene match: 11. Germline loops: CDR1 MNHNS, CDR2 SASEGT. The CDR3 is 17 amino acids. The CDR3 here is CASSARPGTGGGTEAFF. CDR3 coding DNA: TGTGCCAGCAGTGCTCGTCCCGGGACAGGGGGAGGCACTGAAGCTTTCTTT.